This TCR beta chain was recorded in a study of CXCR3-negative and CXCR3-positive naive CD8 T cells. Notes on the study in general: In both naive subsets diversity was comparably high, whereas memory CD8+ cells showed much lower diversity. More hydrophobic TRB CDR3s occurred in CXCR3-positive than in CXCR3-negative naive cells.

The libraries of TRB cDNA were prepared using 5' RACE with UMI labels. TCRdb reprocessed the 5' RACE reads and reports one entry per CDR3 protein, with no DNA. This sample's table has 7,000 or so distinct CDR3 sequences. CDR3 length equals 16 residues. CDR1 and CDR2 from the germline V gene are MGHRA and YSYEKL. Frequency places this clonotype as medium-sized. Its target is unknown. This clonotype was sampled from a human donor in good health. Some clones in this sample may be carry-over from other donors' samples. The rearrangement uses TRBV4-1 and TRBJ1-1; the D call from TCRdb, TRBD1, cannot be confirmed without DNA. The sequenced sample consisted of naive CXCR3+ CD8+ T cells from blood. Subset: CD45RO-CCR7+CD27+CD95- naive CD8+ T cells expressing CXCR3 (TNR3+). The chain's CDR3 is CASSARDRTLNTEAFF.